These 23 T cell receptor beta chains share one sample of origin, sequenced in a study of OX40 agonist ivuxolimab in advanced cancers. The data were produced by immunoSEQ multiplex PCR, yet TCRdb's version contains in-frame clones alone and is incomplete. Of 20,000 to 25,000 clones listed, approximately 90% are singletons. The sample was CD4+ or CD8+ T cells sorted from blood, taken in a trial of the OX40 agonist ivuxolimab. These receptors came from an adult with an advanced solid tumor such as melanoma, head and neck, liver or kidney cancer.

The chain links TRBV6-6 to TRBJ1-4; D uncertain. V gave up 11 bases and J gave up 6 bases, with 16 bases separating them. This CDR3 has 13 amino acids. CDR1 MNHNY and CDR2 SVGAGI come from the germline V gene (reference sequence). Written as DNA, the CDR3 is TGTGCCGCTTTTAGCGGGCAGGATGAAAAACTGTTTTTT. Its translation: CAAFSGQDEKLFF.

The chain is built from TRBV19 and TRBJ1-1; 7 bases fit TRBD1. The CDR3 is 15 residues long. The germline V gene has CDR1 LNHDA and CDR2 SQIVND (reference sequence). The V and J ends lost 2 bases and 4 bases, in that order; junction bases with no gene match: 7. CDR3 region: CASSIPRGEGTEAFF. CDR3 DNA: TGTGCCAGTAGTATACCCAGGGGGGAGGGCACTGAAGCTTTCTTT.

This clone has a handful of counts. Since no conserved phenylalanine or tryptophan closes the CDR3, a read error is the likely cause. The chain carries TRBV6-5 and TRBJ1-6; the D gene is possibly TRBD1 (5 bases). The germline V gene has CDR1 MNHEY and CDR2 SVGAGI. Trimming cost V 2 bases and J 11 bases, with 13 bases left between them. The CDR3 spans 14 residues. The CDR3 spells CASSYKTEGAPLHL. CDR3 nucleotide sequence: TGTGCCAGCAGTTACAAGACAGAAGGAGCACCCCTCCACCTT.

This chain connects TRBV4-3 to TRBJ2-7; D is undetermined. Germline CDR1 and CDR2: LGHNA and YSLEER. CDR3 length: 16 amino acids. V was shortened by 0 bases and J by 4 bases, with 16 bases between the two germline ends. The CDR3 DNA reads TGCGCCAGCAGCCAAGATCAAGGCGCTTCACCGTACGAGCAGTACTTC. The encoded protein is CASSQDQGASPYEQYF.

The DNA for the CDR3 is TGTGCCAGCAGTTCGGGACTAGTGGGGGGAACAGATACGCAGTATTTT. Its protein product is CASSSGLVGGTDTQYF. J is TRBJ2-3 and V is TRBV6-5, with 8 bases lining up with TRBD2. Germline CDR1 is MNHEY and CDR2 is SVGAGI. The CDR3 covers 16 residues. With 4 bases clipped from V and 3 bases from J, the junction kept 9 bases outside the gene matches.

This chain uses TRBV9 with TRBJ2-5; 10 bases match TRBD2. Trimming at V came to 5 bases and at J to 10 bases, leaving 8 bases not matched to a gene. Germline V CDR1 and CDR2: SGDLS, YYNGEE. The CDR3 consists of 13 residues. CDR3 DNA: TGTGCCAGCAGATCGGGGCTAGCGGGGGACCAGTACTTC. Protein sequence: CASRSGLAGDQYF.

This sequence joins TRBV7-9 and TRBJ2-1, with 10 bases matching TRBD1. The V and J ends lost 3 bases and 9 bases, in that order; junction bases with no gene match: 8. The germline CDR1 and CDR2 sequences are SEHNR and FQNEAQ (reference sequence). This CDR3 has 15 amino acids. As DNA, the CDR3 is TGTGCCAGCAGCTTGGGACAGGGGCAGTCGGTTGAGCAGTTCTTC. Amino acid sequence: CASSLGQGQSVEQFF.

In nucleotides, the CDR3 is TGTGCCAGCAGCTTACCGACAGGGGACTATGGCTACACCTTC. This gives the protein CASSLPTGDYGYTF. V usage is TRBV7-8 and J usage is TRBJ1-2; 8 nucleotides align to TRBD1. The CDR3 spans 14 residues. Germline V gives CDR1 SGHVS, CDR2 FQNEAQ. The trim removed 2 bases at V and 3 bases at J, leaving 2 bases unmatched.

CDR3 nucleotide sequence: TGTGCCAGCAGCTTGGGGTGGGGGCAGAACACTGAAGCTTTCTTT. Amino acids: CASSLGWGQNTEAFF. V and J are TRBV5-6 and TRBJ1-1, with D possibly matching TRBD1 (6 bases). CDR1 is SGHDT, CDR2 YYEEEE, per germline. The CDR3 runs to 15 residues. V was trimmed by 0 bases and J by 1 base, leaving 10 bases between them. Combining the CDR3 with reference TRBV5-6 and TRBJ1-1 gives the whole variable domain DAGVTQSPTHLIKTRGQQVTLRCSPKSGHDTVSWYQQALGQGPQFIFQYYEEEERQRGNFPDRFSGHQFPNYSSELNVNALLLGDSALYLCASSLGWGQNTEAFFGQGTRLTVV.

This chain links TRBV4-2 with TRBJ2-1; D perhaps matches TRBD1 (5 bases). Trimming left V 4 bases short and J 6 bases short, with 22 bases between. The germline V gene encodes CDR1 LGHNA and CDR2 YNFKEQ. The CDR3 contains 17 residues. The CDR3 region has the DNA TGTGCCAGCAGCCCGGTCTTGGGGCACGCGACGTTCAATGAGCAGTTCTTC. It is translated as CASSPVLGHATFNEQFF.

This sequence joins TRBV11-2 and TRBJ2-3; D not resolved. V was clipped by 0 bases and J by 4 bases, with 5 bases between them. Germline assignment: CDR1 SGHAT and CDR2 FQNNGV. CDR3 length equals 13 residues. The CDR3: CASSLDPSDTQYF. The CDR3 region has the DNA TGTGCCAGCAGCTTAGATCCCTCAGATACGCAGTATTTT.

CDR3 region: CASSPRTGWQETQYF. CDR3 DNA: TGTGCCAGCAGCCCCCGGACAGGGTGGCAAGAGACCCAGTACTTC. The chain links TRBV11-3 to TRBJ2-5; 8 nucleotides match TRBD1. Germline-derived CDR1 and CDR2 are SGHNT and YENEEA. Trimming took 5 bases from V and 2 from J; bases not matched to a gene: 7. CDR3 length equals 15 residues.

This chain joins TRBV4-3 and TRBJ2-2, with 7 bases that match TRBD2. The germline gives CDR1 LGHNA, CDR2 YSLEER. With V trimmed by 2 bases and J by 6 bases, 3 bases remained unmatched. CDR3 length equals 14 residues. CDR3 DNA: TGCGCCAGCAGCCAACCGGGAGGCCCCGGGGAGCTGTTTTTT. Translated: CASSQPGGPGELFF.

This CDR3 reads CASSWNGGPIQETQYF. DNA for the CDR3: TGTGCCAGCAGCTGGAATGGGGGGCCCATACAAGAGACCCAGTACTTC. The chain combines TRBV7-9 with TRBJ2-5; D may match TRBD1 or TRBD2 (6 bases each). Trimming shortened V by 4 bases and J by 2 bases, and 17 bases separated the two germline ends. The CDR3 spans 16 residues. Per germline, CDR1 SEHNR and CDR2 FQNEAQ (reference sequence).

In this sample, this clone turned up once. The chain couples TRBV6-5 to TRBJ2-5; perhaps TRBD2 as D (7 bases). This CDR3 has 15 residues. Germline assignment: CDR1 MNHEY and CDR2 SVGAGI. The V and J ends lost 2 bases and 4 bases respectively, with 14 bases between them. The CDR3, as DNA: TGTGCCAGCAGTTACGGTGGGGGGGCCGGAGAGACCCAGTACTTC. It translates to CASSYGGGAGETQYF.

V usage is TRBV6-5 and J usage is TRBJ1-1; TRBD1 aligns across 8 bases. The germline V gene has CDR1 MNHEY and CDR2 SVGAGI. The CDR3 length is 11 residues. V shed 5 bases and J 7 bases; nucleotides not matched to a gene: 0. CDR3 loop: CASSGQGEAFF. The CDR3 DNA sequence: TGTGCCAGCAGTGGACAGGGTGAAGCTTTCTTT.

This chain connects TRBV28 to TRBJ2-1; D gene uncertain. V lost 5 bases and J lost 9, with 8 bases in between. The CDR3 covers 11 residues. Germline CDR1 MDHEN, CDR2 SYDVKM. The CDR3 region is CASSPAFEQFF. CDR3 coding DNA: TGTGCCAGCAGTCCGGCCTTTGAGCAGTTCTTC.

The chain has TRBV19 and TRBJ1-1; no clear D. Germline CDR1 reads LNHDA; CDR2 reads SQIVND (reference sequence). The CDR3 spans 14 residues. The V end was cut by 3 bases, the J end by 6 bases, with 14 bases between. CDR3 DNA sequence: TGTGCCAGTAGTATTTCGGTGGGTGCGCCTGAAGCTTTCTTT. Residues: CASSISVGAPEAFF.

The chain couples TRBV27 to TRBJ2-2; 11 bases line up with TRBD2. The CDR3 consists of 18 residues. Germline V gene sequence: CDR1 MNHEY, CDR2 SMNVEV (reference sequence). V was clipped by 3 bases and J by 7 bases; unmatched bases: 13. The CDR3 bases are TGTGCCAGCAGTTTTCTAGGGAGTAGCGGGGGGGCGAGCGGGGAGCTGTTTTTT. Translating it yields CASSFLGSSGGASGELFF.

The CDR3 is CASGLGQGLGELFF. CDR3 coding DNA: TGTGCTAGTGGTTTGGGGCAGGGGTTAGGGGAGCTGTTTTTT. This chain links TRBV12-5 with TRBJ2-2; a weak D match, TRBD1 (6 bases). The germline V and J ends were trimmed by 1 base and 8 bases, with 11 bases remaining between them. The CDR3 has 14 residues. From germline, CDR1 is LGHNT and CDR2 FRNRAP.

CDR3 amino acids: CASSLYKAGELFF. CDR3 nucleotide sequence: TGTGCCAGCAGCTTATATAAGGCCGGGGAGCTGTTTTTT. The chain uses TRBV11-3 and TRBJ2-2; D remains unclear. From germline, CDR1 is SGHNT and CDR2 YENEEA. This CDR3 comprises 13 residues. The V end lost 2 bases, the J end lost 6 bases, and 7 bases lay between the germline ends.

V gene TRBV9 combines with J gene TRBJ2-7; 8 bases line up with TRBD1. The V and J ends lost 2 bases and 3 bases, in that order; junction bases with no gene match: 7. CDR1 SGDLS and CDR2 YYNGEE come from the germline V gene. CDR3 length: 15 residues. The chain's CDR3 is CASSVGRGQGYEQYF. As DNA, the CDR3 is TGTGCCAGCAGCGTTGGACGCGGACAGGGCTACGAGCAGTACTTC.

The table lists this clone with a count of one. This rearrangement joins TRBV10-2 to TRBJ2-2; maybe TRBD1 (5 bases). V shed 5 bases and J shed 4 bases, with 8 bases lying between them. The germline V gene encodes CDR1 WSHSY and CDR2 SAAADI. This CDR3 region has 13 residues. This chain's CDR3 is CASSTQGTGELFF. As DNA, the CDR3 is TGCGCCAGCAGTACTCAGGGCACCGGGGAGCTGTTTTTT.